One sample yielded the 8 T cell receptor beta chains listed below, sequenced in a study of cytotoxic CD8 clonotypes in ibrutinib-treated CLL. Some clones are missing from TCRdb's copy, which holds only in-frame ones; the method was immunoSEQ multiplex PCR. The repertoire holds around 50,000 clones, with 50% to 65% as singletons. The material was PBMCs, obtained after 24 months of ibrutinib treatment. The receptors come from a human donor with chronic lymphocytic leukemia.

This chain links TRBV7-9 with TRBJ2-1, with 7 bases matching TRBD2. Germline V lookup: CDR1 SEHNR, CDR2 FQNEAQ (reference sequence). V shed 5 bases, J shed 5 bases, and the junction held 9 bases outside the gene matches. The CDR3 runs to 15 residues. CDR3 residues: CASSPERGGHNEQFF. Written as DNA, the CDR3 is TGTGCCAGCAGCCCCGAGCGCGGGGGTCACAATGAGCAGTTCTTC.

V gene TRBV6-1 combines with J gene TRBJ2-1; D gene ambiguous. The CDR3 contains 14 residues. V was clipped by 6 bases and J by 1 base, with 10 bases between them. Germline-derived CDR1 and CDR2 are MNHNS and SASEGT. CDR3 sequence reads: CASRGPGSYNEQFF. The CDR3 DNA is TGTGCCAGCAGAGGGCCCGGGTCCTACAATGAGCAGTTCTTC.

This clone has a count of ten or more. This rearrangement joins TRBV7-8 to TRBJ1-1; D is undetermined. V dropped 3 bases and J dropped 3 bases, with 5 bases sitting between them. Germline assignment: CDR1 SGHVS and CDR2 FQNEAQ. There are 12 residues in the CDR3. This CDR3 is CASSFGYTEAFF. The CDR3 coding sequence is TGTGCCAGCAGCTTCGGATACACTGAAGCTTTCTTT.

This clone was counted between two and nine times. The chain couples TRBV25-1 to TRBJ1-3; a possible D gene is TRBD1 (5 bases). CDR1 and CDR2 from the germline V gene are MGHDK and SYGVNS. The CDR3 loop spans 18 amino acids. The V end lost 1 base, the J end lost 0 bases, and 16 bases lay between the germline ends. CDR3 in amino acids: CASSEWGGAETSGNTIYF. The DNA of the CDR3 is TGTGCCAGCAGTGAATGGGGGGGAGCGGAAACCTCTGGAAACACCATATATTTT.

V gene TRBV10-1 combines with J gene TRBJ2-5; no firm D call. The CDR3 totals 13 residues. Trimming shortened V by 2 bases and J by 5 bases, and 9 bases separated the two germline ends. Per the germline V gene, CDR1 is WNHNN and CDR2 is SYGVQD (reference sequence). CDR3 DNA: TGCGCCAGCAGTGAGGTCTATGGGGAGACCCAGTACTTC. It is translated as CASSEVYGETQYF.

This chain connects TRBV6-1 to TRBJ1-2; TRBD1 matches 9 bases. The J segment lost 2 bases and the V segment lost 1 base, leaving 8 bases of the junction unmatched. The length of the CDR3 is 17 residues. In germline, CDR1 is MNHNS, CDR2 SASEGT. The CDR3 sequence: CASSEERGQGRNYGYTF. CDR3 in DNA: TGTGCCAGCAGTGAAGAGAGGGGACAGGGAAGAAACTATGGCTACACCTTC.

The gene calls are TRBV2 and TRBJ2-1; TRBD2 might be the D (6 bases). The CDR3 covers 14 residues. Germline CDR1 SNHLY, CDR2 FYNNEI. Trimming stripped 8 bases from V and 4 bases from J, with 15 bases between. Here the CDR3 reads CASDWELAYNEQFF. The CDR3 DNA is TGTGCCAGCGATTGGGAACTAGCATACAATGAGCAGTTCTTC.

This clone was picked up a small number of times. The chain combines TRBV6-1 with TRBJ2-2; 10 bases agree with TRBD1. The CDR3 has 14 residues. The ends lost 6 bases at V and 5 bases at J; junction bases unmatched: 3. Germline V gene data show CDR1 as MNHNS and CDR2 as SASEGT. CDR3 sequence: CASSLDRGTGELFF. The CDR3 bases are TGTGCCAGCAGCCTGGACAGGGGGACCGGGGAGCTGTTTTTT.